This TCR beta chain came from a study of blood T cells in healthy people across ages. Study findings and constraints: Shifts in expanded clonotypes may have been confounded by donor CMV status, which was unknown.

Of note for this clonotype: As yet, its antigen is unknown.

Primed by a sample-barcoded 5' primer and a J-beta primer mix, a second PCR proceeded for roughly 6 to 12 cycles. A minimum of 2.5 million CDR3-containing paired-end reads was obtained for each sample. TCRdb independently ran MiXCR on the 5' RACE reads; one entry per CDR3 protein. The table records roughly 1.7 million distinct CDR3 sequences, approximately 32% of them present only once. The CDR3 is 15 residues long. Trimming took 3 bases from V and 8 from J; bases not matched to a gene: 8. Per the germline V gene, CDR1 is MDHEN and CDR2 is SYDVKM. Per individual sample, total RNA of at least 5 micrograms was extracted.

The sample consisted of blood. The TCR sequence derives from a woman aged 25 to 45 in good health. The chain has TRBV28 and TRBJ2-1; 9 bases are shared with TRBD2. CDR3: CASSLGSGRAYEQFF. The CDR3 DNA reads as TGTGCCAGCAGTTTGGGTAGCGGGAGAGCGTATGAGCAGTTCTTC.